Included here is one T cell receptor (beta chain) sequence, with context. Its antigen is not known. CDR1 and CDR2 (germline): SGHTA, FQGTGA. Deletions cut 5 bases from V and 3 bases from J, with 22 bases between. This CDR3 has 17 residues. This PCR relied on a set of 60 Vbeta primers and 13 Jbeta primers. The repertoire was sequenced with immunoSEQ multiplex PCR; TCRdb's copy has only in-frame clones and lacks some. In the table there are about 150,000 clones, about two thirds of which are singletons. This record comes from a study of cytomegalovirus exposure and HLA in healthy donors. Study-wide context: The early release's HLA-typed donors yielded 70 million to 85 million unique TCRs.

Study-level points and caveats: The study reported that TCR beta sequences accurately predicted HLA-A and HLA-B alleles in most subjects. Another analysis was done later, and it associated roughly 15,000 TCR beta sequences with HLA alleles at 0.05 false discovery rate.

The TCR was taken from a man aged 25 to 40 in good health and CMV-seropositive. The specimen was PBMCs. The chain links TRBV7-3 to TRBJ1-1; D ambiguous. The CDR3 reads CASSPRRRTANDTEAFF. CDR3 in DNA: TGTGCCAGCAGCCCGAGACGACGGACTGCTAATGACACTGAAGCTTTCTTT. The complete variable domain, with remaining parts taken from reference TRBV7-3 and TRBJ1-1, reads GAGVSQTPSNKVTEKGKYVELRCDPISGHTALYWYRQSLGQGPEFLIYFQGTGAADDSGLPNDRFFAVRPEGSVSTLKIQRTERGDSAVYLCASSPRRRTANDTEAFFGQGTRLTVV.